This TCR beta chain was recorded in a study of cytomegalovirus exposure and HLA in healthy donors. The wider study: Earlier results showed 120 million or so unique TCR beta sequences derived from some 180 million T cells.

It was with 60 Vbeta and 13 Jbeta primers that the PCR ran. TCRdb's copy holds only in-frame clones and misses some; the assay was immunoSEQ multiplex PCR. The repertoire holds 110,000 to 150,000 clones, approximately 71% seen once, with approximately 5% in the top ten. CDR1 MNHEY and CDR2 SMNVEV come from the germline V gene (reference sequence). This CDR3 has 15 residues. Trimming removed 3 bases at V and 2 bases at J, with 10 bases between. The chain is built from TRBV27 and TRBJ2-2, with D perhaps TRBD1 (6 bases). The TCR was taken from a woman in her 50s in good health and CMV-seronegative. The sequencing sample was made of PBMCs. The CDR3: CASSLFRGNTGELFF. The CDR3 DNA is TGTGCCAGCAGTTTGTTCAGGGGAAACACCGGGGAGCTGTTTTTT.